A single T cell receptor (beta chain) is shown here with its context. The source of the sample is a study of blood T cell repertoires in COVID-19. Across the whole study: Samples of COVID-19 (acute and convalescent) were obtained from the United States, Italy and Spain. PBMCs, B-cell-depleted T cells, or T cells provided the cDNA or gDNA that made up the material.

The germline gives CDR1 LNHNV, CDR2 YYDKDF (reference sequence). CDR3 size: 13 residues. V lost 0 bases and J 7 bases, leaving 4 bases between the germline ends. Per the original methods: Cell counts per sample came from amplifying reference gene primers. The method was immunoSEQ multiplex PCR; TCRdb's version includes in-frame clones alone and lacks a portion of them. V and J calls and clone size are copied from that table; D and trimming were computed from the DNA. Of some 46,000 clones listed, over 75% are singletons. This rearrangement joins TRBV15 to TRBJ1-6; D not resolved. The TCR was taken from a man aged 50-59 years with acute or convalescent COVID-19. Sequencing was done on a sample of peripheral blood. This CDR3 reads CATSRDQNSPLHF. The CDR3 DNA reads TGTGCCACCAGCAGAGATCAGAATTCACCCCTCCACTTT.